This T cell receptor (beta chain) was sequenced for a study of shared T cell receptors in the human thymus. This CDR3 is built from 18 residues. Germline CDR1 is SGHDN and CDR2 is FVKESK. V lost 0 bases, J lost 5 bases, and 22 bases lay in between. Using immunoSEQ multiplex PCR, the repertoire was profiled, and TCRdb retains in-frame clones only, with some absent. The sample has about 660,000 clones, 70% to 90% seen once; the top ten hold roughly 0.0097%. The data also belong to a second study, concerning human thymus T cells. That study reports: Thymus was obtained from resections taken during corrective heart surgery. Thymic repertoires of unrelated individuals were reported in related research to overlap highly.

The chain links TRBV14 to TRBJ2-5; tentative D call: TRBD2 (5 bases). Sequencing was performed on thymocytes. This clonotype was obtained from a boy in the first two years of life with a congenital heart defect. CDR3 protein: CASSQELRNVVGGETQYF. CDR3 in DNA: TGTGCCAGCAGCCAAGAGCTTCGAAACGTCGTAGGCGGGGAGACCCAGTACTTC.